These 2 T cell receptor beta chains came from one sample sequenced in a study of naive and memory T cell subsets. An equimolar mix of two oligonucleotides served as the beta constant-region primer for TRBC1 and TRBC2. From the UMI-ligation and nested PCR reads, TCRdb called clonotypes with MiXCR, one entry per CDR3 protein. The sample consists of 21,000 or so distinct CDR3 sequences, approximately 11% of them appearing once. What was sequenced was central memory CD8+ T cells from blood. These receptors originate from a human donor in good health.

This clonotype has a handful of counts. This CDR3 is CSVEDYGTGELFF. The CDR3 coding sequence is TGCAGCGTTGAAGATTACGGGACCGGGGAGCTGTTTTTT. The chain joins TRBV29-1 to TRBJ2-2; D is unclear. Germline-derived CDR1 and CDR2 are SQVTM and ANQGSEA. This CDR3 region has 13 residues. The V gene lost 0 bases and the J gene lost 5 bases, with 7 bases spanning the gap.

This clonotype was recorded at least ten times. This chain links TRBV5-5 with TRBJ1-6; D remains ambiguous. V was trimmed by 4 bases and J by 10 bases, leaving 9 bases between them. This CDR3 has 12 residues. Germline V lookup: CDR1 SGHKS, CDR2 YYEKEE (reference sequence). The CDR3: CASSPGNSPLHF. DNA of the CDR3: TGTGCCAGCAGCCCGGGGAACTCACCCCTCCACTTT.